The 29 T cell receptor beta chains below were found in one sample sequenced in a study of post-analysis software for immune sequencing data. No cognate antigen is known for these TCRs. Study results and caveats: Among four or five TRBV segments more frequent in patients than controls were TRBV5-6, TRBV5-1 and TRBV20-1.

cDNA libraries for TCR beta contained unique molecular identifiers. MiXCR, run by TCRdb on the PCR reads, gives a single entry per CDR3 protein. The profile shows about 430,000 distinct CDR3 sequences, over 30% of them singletons. The material sequenced was blood. These receptors were obtained from a girl aged 2 to 10 with multiple sclerosis.

The V call is TRBV28, the J call TRBJ2-1; possibly TRBD2 for D (5 bases). The ends were cut back, 4 bases at V and 12 bases at J, with 25 bases in the middle. Germline CDR1 and CDR2: MDHEN and SYDVKM. The CDR3 extends over 16 amino acids. The CDR3 spells CASSSLKLPQFSGQFF. The DNA for the CDR3 is TGTGCCAGCAGTTCGCTCAAACTACCTCAGTTCAGCGGGCAGTTCTTC. The variable domain in full, completed from reference TRBV28 and TRBJ2-1, reads DVKVTQSSRYLVKRTGEKVFLECVQDMDHENMFWYRQDPGLGLRLIYFSYDVKMKEKGDIPEGYSVSREKKERFSLILESASTNQTSMYLCASSSLKLPQFSGQFFGPGTRLTVL.

This clonotype appeared a single time. This rearrangement joins TRBV4-2 to TRBJ2-1, with TRBD2 identical over 12 bases. Germline V gene lookup returns CDR1 LGHNA and CDR2 YNFKEQ. J was trimmed by 0 bases and V by 0 bases; bases with no gene match: 6. CDR3 length equals 19 residues. The CDR3 sequence is CASSQDILAGGSSYNEQFF. CDR3 bases: TGTGCCAGCAGCCAAGATATTCTAGCGGGGGGGAGCTCCTACAATGAGCAGTTCTTC.

The rearrangement joins TRBV11-1 to TRBJ2-7; D is ambiguous. The CDR3 is 11 residues long. CDR1 is SGHAT and CDR2 is FQDESV in the germline V gene (reference sequence). Trimming pared 3 bases from V and 7 bases from J, leaving 7 bases between. Here the CDR3 reads CASSFALEQYF. The CDR3 coding sequence is TGTGCCAGCAGCTTTGCCCTGGAGCAGTACTTC.

This clonotype showed up just a few times. The genes are TRBV29-1 and TRBJ1-2; 8 bases align to TRBD1. The V gene's germline CDR1 is SQVTM and CDR2 ANQGSEA. This CDR3 region has 13 residues. V dropped 7 bases and J dropped 0; count of bases not matched to a gene: 4. The chain's CDR3 is CSARTGTNYGYTF. CDR3 DNA: TGCAGCGCCCGGACAGGGACTAACTATGGCTACACCTTC.

This chain uses TRBV29-1 with TRBJ2-5; the match to TRBD2 covers 7 bases. V lost 4 bases, J lost 3 bases, and 11 bases stayed unmatched. This CDR3 spans 15 amino acids. Germline V lookup: CDR1 SQVTM, CDR2 ANQGSEA. The CDR3 spells CSVVVAGDLKETQYF. For the CDR3, the DNA is TGCAGCGTTGTAGTTGCGGGAGACCTTAAAGAGACCCAGTACTTC. Full variable domain (missing parts from reference TRBV29-1 and TRBJ2-5): SAVISQKPSRDICQRGTSLTIQCQVDSQVTMMFWYRQQPGQSLTLIATANQGSEATYESGFVIDKFPISRPNLTFSTLTVSNMSPEDSSIYLCSVVVAGDLKETQYFGPGTRLLVL.

The chain carries TRBV20-1 and TRBJ2-1; 7 positions match TRBD2. V dropped 1 base and J dropped 2; count of bases not matched to a gene: 11. The CDR3 sequence is 17 residues long. Germline V gives CDR1 DFQATT, CDR2 SNEGSKA (reference sequence). DNA of the CDR3: TGCAGTGCTAGAGTCTCTTTTTCGGCGGGAGCCTACAATGAGCAGTTCTTC. This gives the protein CSARVSFSAGAYNEQFF.

The rearrangement uses TRBV29-1 and TRBJ2-7, with 9 bases aligning to TRBD2. The CDR3 has 14 residues. Germline V gene lookup returns CDR1 SQVTM and CDR2 ANQGSEA. V dropped 3 bases and J dropped 2; count of bases not matched to a gene: 5. CDR3 residues: CSVERAGGPYEQYF. CDR3 bases: TGCAGCGTTGAGCGAGCGGGAGGTCCCTACGAGCAGTACTTC.

The chain has TRBV5-1 and TRBJ1-4; D unresolved. Trimming stripped 1 base from V and 2 bases from J, with 9 bases between. CDR1 and CDR2 (germline): SGHRS, YFSETQ. This CDR3 has 15 residues. For the CDR3, the DNA is TGCGCCAGCAGCTTGACAGTGAGGACTAATGAAAAACTGTTTTTT. It yields the protein CASSLTVRTNEKLFF.

The rearrangement links TRBV12-3 or TRBV12-4 to TRBJ2-6, with D perhaps TRBD1 (5 bases). The ends were cut back, 5 bases at V and 0 bases at J, with 11 bases in the middle. The CDR3 is 16 amino acids. The CDR3 reads CASSPNRFSGANVLTF. CDR3 sequence (DNA): TGTGCCAGCAGTCCGAACAGGTTCTCTGGGGCCAACGTCCTGACTTTC.

This chain uses TRBV29-1 with TRBJ2-5; D is perhaps TRBD1 (5 bases). Germline V lookup: CDR1 SQVTM, CDR2 ANQGSEA. Trimming left V 6 bases short and J 11 bases short, with 19 bases between. This CDR3 has 12 residues. CDR3 protein: CSVGGHDLEQYF. Written as DNA, the CDR3 is TGCAGCGTGGGTGGACATGATTTGGAGCAGTACTTC.

This clonotype was seen a handful of times. This chain connects TRBV6-2 or TRBV6-3 to TRBJ2-1; TRBD2 matches at 8 bases. The germline V gene has CDR1 MNHEY and CDR2 SVGEGT. The CDR3 contains 17 residues. The V and J ends lost 4 bases and 1 base, in that order; junction bases with no gene match: 9. CDR3 bases: TGTGCCAGCAGTTCCCGCCTTACTAGCGGATCCTACAATGAGCAGTTCTTC. Translated: CASSSRLTSGSYNEQFF.

J is TRBJ2-1 and V is TRBV5-1, with 11 positions matching TRBD1. Germline trimming cut 5 bases from V and 8 bases from J; bases unmatched to any gene: 6. Germline V gene sequence: CDR1 SGHRS, CDR2 YFSETQ. CDR3 size: 14 residues. CDR3 nucleotide sequence: TGCGCCAGCAGTGGCGGACAGGGGGCCGATGAGCAGTTCTTC. It encodes CASSGGQGADEQFF.

V gene TRBV20-1 combines with J gene TRBJ2-5; D is ambiguous. The V and J ends lost 3 bases and 2 bases respectively, with 13 bases between them. The CDR3 extends over 14 amino acids. Germline V gene lookup returns CDR1 DFQATT and CDR2 SNEGSKA (reference sequence). The CDR3 DNA follows: TGCAGTGCTAGGGGGTGGCTACCTCAAGAGACCCAGTACTTC. It translates to CSARGWLPQETQYF.

The table lists this clonotype with a few counts. The rearrangement uses TRBV24-1 and TRBJ1-2; D gene ambiguous. Germline V gene data show CDR1 as KGHDR and CDR2 as SFDVKD. This CDR3 has 11 amino acids. Trimming shortened V by 5 bases and J by 2 bases, and 2 bases separated the two germline ends. CDR3 sequence reads: CATSGNYGYTF. The CDR3, as DNA: TGTGCCACCAGTGGAAACTATGGCTACACCTTC.

The chain combines TRBV6-6 with TRBJ2-7; 9 bases fit TRBD2. The V and J ends lost 6 bases and 2 bases, in that order; junction bases with no gene match: 8. Germline assignment: CDR1 MNHNY and CDR2 SVGAGI (reference sequence). The CDR3 is made up of 15 amino acids. The CDR3 here is CASRTTASGTYEQYF. CDR3 DNA: TGTGCCAGCAGGACCACTGCTAGCGGGACCTACGAGCAGTACTTC.

V usage is TRBV5-1 and J usage is TRBJ2-3, with 13 bases matching TRBD2. V was clipped by 5 bases and J by 5 bases; unmatched bases: 5. The CDR3 is 15 amino acids. Germline CDR1 SGHRS, CDR2 YFSETQ. This CDR3 is CASSPGTSGIDTQYF. CDR3 sequence (DNA): TGCGCCAGCAGTCCTGGGACTAGCGGGATAGATACGCAGTATTTT.

The CDR3 bases are TGCGCCAGCAGCTTTGAGCCAGGGGGACAAGAGACCCAGTACTTC. Translated, it gives CASSFEPGGQETQYF. The chain couples TRBV5-1 to TRBJ2-5; the match to TRBD1 covers 7 bases. V shed 2 bases, J shed 2 bases, and the junction held 6 bases outside the gene matches. This CDR3 is built from 15 residues. The germline CDR1 and CDR2 sequences are SGHRS and YFSETQ. The full variable domain, rest sourced from reference TRBV5-1 and TRBJ2-5, is KAGVTQTPRYLIKTRGQQVTLSCSPISGHRSVSWYQQTPGQGLQFLFEYFSETQRNKGNFPGRFSGRQFSNSRSEMNVSTLELGDSALYLCASSFEPGGQETQYFGPGTRLLVL.

This clonotype was counted once. The genes are TRBV6-5 and TRBJ2-7; D is undetermined. This CDR3 contains 13 residues. From germline, CDR1 is MNHEY and CDR2 SVGAGI. Trimming stripped 4 bases from V and 3 bases from J, with 10 bases between. In nucleotides, the CDR3 is TGTGCCAGCAGTTTCGACCGGAACTACGAGCAGTACTTC. This encodes CASSFDRNYEQYF.

This sequence joins TRBV6-1 and TRBJ1-6; the match to TRBD1 covers 9 bases. The CDR3 sequence is 13 residues long. Germline CDR1 is MNHNS and CDR2 is SASEGT. The trim removed 6 bases at V and 6 bases at J, leaving 0 bases unmatched. CDR3 nucleotides: TGTGCCAGCAGGACAGGGGGTAATTCACCCCTCCACTTT. This codes for CASRTGGNSPLHF.

This clonotype was recorded a few times. The V gene is TRBV7-9, the J gene TRBJ2-1; the D gene is possibly TRBD1 (6 bases). The CDR3 is 17 residues long. V dropped 1 base and J dropped 4 bases, with 17 bases sitting between them. Germline V lookup: CDR1 SEHNR, CDR2 FQNEAQ (reference sequence). Here the CDR3 DNA reads TGTGCCAGCAGCTTAGTACAGGGTCTGAGGGTTTACAATGAGCAGTTCTTC. Protein sequence: CASSLVQGLRVYNEQFF.

A word on this clonotype: One end of the junction does not line up with germline, which may come from a read error. V and J are TRBV11-2 and TRBJ2-1, with D unclear. The germline V gene has CDR1 SGHAT and CDR2 FQNNGV. The CDR3 is made up of 13 amino acids. CDR3 in DNA: TGTGCCAGCAGCTTATGGGTTTACAATGGGCAGTTCTTC. As protein: CASSLWVYNGQFF.

This clonotype was seen more than once but under ten times. The V and J genes are TRBV5-5 and TRBJ2-3, with TRBD2 identical over 7 bases. In germline, CDR1 is SGHKS, CDR2 YYEKEE (reference sequence). The CDR3 spans 16 residues. J gave up 3 bases and V 3 bases, and 10 bases lay outside the gene matches. CDR3 in DNA: TGTGCCAGCAGCTCGTCTATCGGGACTACTACAGATACGCAGTATTTT. It codes for CASSSSIGTTTDTQYF.

The chain couples TRBV20-1 to TRBJ2-1; no firm D call. CDR1 and CDR2 from the germline V gene are DFQATT and SNEGSKA (reference sequence). This CDR3 spans 11 amino acids. The V end lost 3 bases, the J end lost 8 bases, and 8 bases lay between the germline ends. The DNA of the CDR3 is TGCAGTGCTAGCCCGGGTTATGAGCAGTTCTTC. This translates into CSASPGYEQFF.

V and J are TRBV12-3 or TRBV12-4 and TRBJ2-1; D not certain. Trimming cost V 3 bases and J 4 bases, with 10 bases left between them. The CDR3 is 14 amino acids. The CDR3 DNA reads TGTGCCAGCAGTTTTAGGCTAGTATACAATGAGCAGTTCTTC. It translates to CASSFRLVYNEQFF.

The chain couples TRBV12-3 or TRBV12-4 to TRBJ2-5, with 12 bases matching TRBD2. Trimming cost V 6 bases and J 5 bases; bases outside gene matches: 4. The CDR3 has 14 residues. The CDR3 nucleotides read TGTGCCAGCAGGCTAGCGGGGGGGTGGGAGACCCAGTACTTC. It specifies CASRLAGGWETQYF.

The gene calls are TRBV6-2 or TRBV6-3 and TRBJ2-3; 9 nucleotides line up with TRBD2. Trimming cost V 6 bases and J 3 bases; bases outside gene matches: 10. The germline gives CDR1 MNHEY, CDR2 SVGEGT. The CDR3 spans 16 residues. The CDR3 DNA reads TGTGCCAGCAGCCGAATAGCGGGAGCCGGTACAGATACGCAGTATTTT. Protein sequence: CASSRIAGAGTDTQYF.

There are a few counts of this clonotype. V is TRBV5-4 and J is TRBJ1-1, with 9 bases aligning to TRBD1. Unmatched junction bases numbered 6, after V lost 5 bases and J lost 1 base. Per germline, CDR1 SGHNT and CDR2 YYREEE (reference sequence). The CDR3 is 15 residues long. CDR3 in DNA: TGTGCCAGCAGGCTAACAGGGGGCGGGAACACTGAAGCTTTCTTT. Its protein is CASRLTGGGNTEAFF. Complete variable domain (other parts from reference TRBV5-4 and TRBJ1-1): ETGVTQSPTHLIKTRGQQVTLRCSSQSGHNTVSWYQQALGQGPQFIFQYYREEENGRGNFPPRFSGLQFPNYSSELNVNALELDDSALYLCASRLTGGGNTEAFFGQGTRLTVV.

The rearrangement uses TRBV7-3 and TRBJ2-3, with D perhaps matching TRBD1 (5 bases). Trimming left V 5 bases short and J 2 bases short, with 14 bases between. CDR3 length: 15 amino acids. Per germline, CDR1 SGHTA and CDR2 FQGTGA. The CDR3 reads CASSPQGAFTDTQYF. CDR3 nucleotide sequence: TGTGCCAGCAGCCCTCAAGGGGCATTCACAGATACGCAGTATTTT. Supplemented by reference TRBV7-3 and TRBJ2-3, the full variable domain reads GAGVSQTPSNKVTEKGKYVELRCDPISGHTALYWYRQSLGQGPEFLIYFQGTGAADDSGLPNDRFFAVRPEGSVSTLKIQRTERGDSAVYLCASSPQGAFTDTQYFGPGTRLTVL.

The chain has TRBV10-2 and TRBJ2-3, with TRBD2 matching over 9 bases. V trimming: 3 bases; J trimming: 4 bases; junction bases outside the gene matches: 5. The CDR3 is 15 amino acids. Germline CDR1 is WSHSY and CDR2 is SAAADI. CDR3 DNA: TGCGCCAGCAGTGAATTAGCGGGGGCACCAGATACGCAGTATTTT. Amino acid sequence: CASSELAGAPDTQYF.